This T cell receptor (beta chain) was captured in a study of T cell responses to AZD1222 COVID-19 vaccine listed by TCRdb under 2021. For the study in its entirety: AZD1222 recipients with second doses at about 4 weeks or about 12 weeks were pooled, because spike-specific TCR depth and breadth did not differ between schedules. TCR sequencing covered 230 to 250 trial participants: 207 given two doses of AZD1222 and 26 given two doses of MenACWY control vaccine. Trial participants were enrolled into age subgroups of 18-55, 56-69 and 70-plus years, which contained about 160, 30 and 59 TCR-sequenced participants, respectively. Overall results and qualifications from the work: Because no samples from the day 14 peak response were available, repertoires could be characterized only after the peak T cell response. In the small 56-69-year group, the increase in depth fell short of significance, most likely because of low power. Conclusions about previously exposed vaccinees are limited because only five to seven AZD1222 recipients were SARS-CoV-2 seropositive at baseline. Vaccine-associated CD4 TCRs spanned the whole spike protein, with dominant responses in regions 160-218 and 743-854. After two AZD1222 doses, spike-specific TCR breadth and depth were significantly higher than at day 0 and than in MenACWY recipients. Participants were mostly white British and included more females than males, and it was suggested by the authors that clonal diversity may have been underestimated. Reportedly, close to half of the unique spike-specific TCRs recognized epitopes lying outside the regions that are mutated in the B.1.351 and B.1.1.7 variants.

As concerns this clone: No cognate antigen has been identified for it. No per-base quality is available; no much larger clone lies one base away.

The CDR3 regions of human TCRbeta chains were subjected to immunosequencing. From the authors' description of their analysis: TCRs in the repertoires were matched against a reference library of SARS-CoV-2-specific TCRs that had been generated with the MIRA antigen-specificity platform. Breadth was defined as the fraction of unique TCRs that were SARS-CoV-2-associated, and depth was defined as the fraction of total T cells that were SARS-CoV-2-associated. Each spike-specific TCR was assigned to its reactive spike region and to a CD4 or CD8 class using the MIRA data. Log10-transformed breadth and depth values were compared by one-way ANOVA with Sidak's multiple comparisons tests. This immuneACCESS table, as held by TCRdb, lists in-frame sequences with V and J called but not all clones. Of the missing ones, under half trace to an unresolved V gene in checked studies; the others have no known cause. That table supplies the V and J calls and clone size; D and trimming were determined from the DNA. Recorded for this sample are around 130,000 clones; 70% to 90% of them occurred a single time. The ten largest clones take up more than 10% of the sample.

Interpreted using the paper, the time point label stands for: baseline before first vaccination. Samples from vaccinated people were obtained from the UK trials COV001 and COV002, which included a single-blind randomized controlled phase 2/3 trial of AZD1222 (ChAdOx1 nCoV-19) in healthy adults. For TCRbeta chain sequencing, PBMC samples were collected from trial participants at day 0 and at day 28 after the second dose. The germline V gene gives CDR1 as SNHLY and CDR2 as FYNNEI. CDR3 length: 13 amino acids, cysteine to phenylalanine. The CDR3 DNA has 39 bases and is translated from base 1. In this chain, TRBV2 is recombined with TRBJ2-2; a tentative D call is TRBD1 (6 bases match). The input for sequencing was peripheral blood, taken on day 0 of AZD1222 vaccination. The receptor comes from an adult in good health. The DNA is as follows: TGTGCTACTCAGGGGCGGAACACCGGGGAGCTGTTTTTT. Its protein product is CATQGRNTGELFF.